The next 27 T cell receptor beta chains were all read from a single sample in a study of OX40 agonist ivuxolimab in advanced cancers. Clones were read by immunoSEQ multiplex PCR, and TCRdb kept only the in-frame ones, dropping some. Of 100,000 to 120,000 clones detected, roughly 90% appear once; the ten largest clones hold over 0.6%. The sample was CD4+ or CD8+ T cells sorted from blood, taken in a trial of the OX40 agonist ivuxolimab. These receptor sequences come from an adult with an advanced solid tumor such as melanoma, head and neck, liver or kidney cancer.

This clone is a singleton in its sample. The J gene is TRBJ1-1, the V gene TRBV18, with D unclear. CDR1 is KGHSH, CDR2 LQKENI, per germline. The CDR3 loop spans 13 amino acids. V was shortened by 4 bases and J by 1 base, with 7 bases between the two germline ends. CDR3 nucleotides: TGTGCCAGCTCACTTAAATCGAACACTGAAGCTTTCTTT. It encodes CASSLKSNTEAFF. The variable domain in full, completed from reference TRBV18 and TRBJ1-1, reads NAGVMQNPRHLVRRRGQEARLRCSPMKGHSHVYWYRQLPEEGLKFMVYLQKENIIDESGMPKERFSAEFPKEGPSILRIQQVVRGDSAAYFCASSLKSNTEAFFGQGTRLTVV.

The gene calls are TRBV5-6 and TRBJ2-7; a possible D gene is TRBD1 (6 bases). The CDR3 is 14 amino acids. Looked up from germline, CDR1 is SGHDT and CDR2 is YYEEEE. V was shortened by 0 bases and J by 1 base, with 8 bases between the two germline ends. CDR3 in DNA: TGTGCCAGCAGCTTGGGGGGGCAGTCCTACGAGCAGTACTTC. Its translation: CASSLGGQSYEQYF.

Here the CDR3 reads CASSVFLAGADEQYF. For the CDR3, the DNA is TGTGCCAGCAGTGTATTTCTAGCGGGAGCTGACGAGCAGTACTTC. The genes are TRBV25-1 and TRBJ2-7; TRBD2 agrees at 10 bases. Per the germline V gene, CDR1 is MGHDK and CDR2 is SYGVNS. This CDR3 contains 15 residues. V lost 4 bases and J lost 5; bases outside the gene matches: 8.

This chain joins TRBV6-1 and TRBJ2-5; possible D gene TRBD2, 7 bases. Between the trimmed V and J ends, which lost 7 bases and 4 bases, there was a span of 16 bases. The CDR3 spans 14 residues. Germline V gene sequence: CDR1 MNHNS, CDR2 SASEGT. CDR3 protein: CASKVVGGLETQYF. CDR3 sequence (DNA): TGTGCCAGCAAAGTTGTCGGGGGGCTAGAGACCCAGTACTTC.

The J gene is TRBJ2-5, the V gene TRBV7-9; 8 bases align to TRBD1. Germline V lookup: CDR1 SEHNR, CDR2 FQNEAQ (reference sequence). Trimming at V came to 7 bases and at J to 6 bases, leaving 16 bases not matched to a gene. The CDR3 length is 16 residues. CDR3 DNA: TGTGCCAGCACCAAAATCAGGGGGCTACTAGAGCAGACCCAGTACTTC. The encoded protein is CASTKIRGLLEQTQYF.

J is TRBJ2-1 and V is TRBV11-2, with 7 bases identical to TRBD1. CDR3 size: 13 residues. J gave up 10 bases and V 5 bases, and 8 bases lay outside the gene matches. The V gene's germline CDR1 is SGHAT and CDR2 FQNNGV. CDR3 region: CASSALPGQEQFF. The CDR3 DNA sequence: TGTGCCAGCAGCGCATTACCGGGACAGGAGCAGTTCTTC.

J is TRBJ1-1 and V is TRBV5-1, with D uncertain. Germline V gene lookup returns CDR1 SGHRS and CDR2 YFSETQ. This CDR3 is built from 15 residues. The V and J ends lost 1 base and 1 base respectively, with 11 bases between them. CDR3 protein: CASSLTASRNTEAFF. The CDR3 nucleotides are TGCGCCAGCAGCTTGACGGCCTCACGGAACACTGAAGCTTTCTTT.

The gene calls are TRBV10-3 and TRBJ1-1; 10 nucleotides match TRBD1. The ends lost 5 bases at V and 3 bases at J; junction bases unmatched: 9. The CDR3 extends over 16 amino acids. CDR1 ENHRY and CDR2 SYGVKD come from the germline V gene. CDR3 protein: CAISKTLGTGDTEAFF. The CDR3 bases are TGTGCCATCAGTAAGACTTTGGGGACAGGGGACACTGAAGCTTTCTTT.

The gene calls are TRBV6-5 and TRBJ1-2, with unresolved D. The germline V gene has CDR1 MNHEY and CDR2 SVGAGI. This CDR3 is built from 13 residues. V gave up 6 bases and J gave up 3 bases, with 11 bases separating them. CDR3 sequence (DNA): TGTGCCAGCAGGGAAGTATCTGACTATGGCTACACCTTC. It yields the protein CASREVSDYGYTF.

The V and J genes are TRBV6-1 and TRBJ1-5; 9 nucleotides line up with TRBD1. The CDR3 sequence is 15 residues long. V was pared by 4 bases and J by 6 bases, with 7 bases of the junction left unmatched. The germline V gene encodes CDR1 MNHNS and CDR2 SASEGT. CDR3 bases: TGTGCCAGCAGTGGTACAGGGGGCGCGGGTCAGCCCCAGCATTTT. Translation: CASSGTGGAGQPQHF.

The chain is built from TRBV19 and TRBJ2-1; D unclear. V lost 3 bases, J lost 1 base, and 7 bases lay in between. The CDR3 sequence is 14 residues long. Germline CDR1 is LNHDA and CDR2 is SQIVND (reference sequence). The CDR3 bases are TGTGCCAGTAGTATCTCTAGTTCCTACAATGAGCAGTTCTTC. Translated, it gives CASSISSSYNEQFF.

This chain joins TRBV19 and TRBJ2-7; 9 bases fit TRBD1. The trim removed 5 bases at V and 6 bases at J, leaving 14 bases unmatched. The CDR3 contains 16 residues. The V gene's germline CDR1 is LNHDA and CDR2 SQIVND (reference sequence). The CDR3, as DNA: TGTGCCAGTAGTCCCCAGCCGAAGACAGGGGGAAGCGAGCAGTACTTC. Protein: CASSPQPKTGGSEQYF.

This chain connects TRBV5-1 to TRBJ2-2; a weak D match, TRBD2 (6 bases). Per the germline V gene, CDR1 is SGHRS and CDR2 is YFSETQ. Trimming stripped 6 bases from V and 4 bases from J, with 19 bases between. The CDR3 covers 16 residues. The CDR3 DNA follows: TGCGCCAGCAACCAGGAGGTAGCGGCCCTCACCGGGGAGCTGTTTTTT. It translates to CASNQEVAALTGELFF.

The rearrangement links TRBV15 to TRBJ2-1; 11 bases are shared with TRBD2. Germline lookup yields CDR1 LNHNV and CDR2 YYDKDF (reference sequence). The CDR3 sequence is 17 residues long. V dropped 6 bases and J dropped 9; count of bases not matched to a gene: 16. CDR3 loop: CATRRSGTSGGGFEQFF. In DNA, the CDR3 is TGTGCCACCAGACGATCCGGGACTAGCGGAGGGGGGTTTGAGCAGTTCTTC.

The chain carries TRBV7-3 and TRBJ1-2; D is unresolved. Per the germline V gene, CDR1 is SGHTA and CDR2 is FQGTGA. The CDR3 consists of 13 residues. V lost 2 bases to trimming and J lost 6 bases, with 10 bases between them. The chain's CDR3 is CASSLQERNGYTF. The CDR3 DNA reads TGTGCCAGCAGCTTACAGGAGAGGAATGGCTACACCTTC. The variable domain in full, completed from reference TRBV7-3 and TRBJ1-2, reads GAGVSQTPSNKVTEKGKYVELRCDPISGHTALYWYRQSLGQGPEFLIYFQGTGAADDSGLPNDRFFAVRPEGSVSTLKIQRTERGDSAVYLCASSLQERNGYTFGSGTRLTVV.

J is TRBJ1-1 and V is TRBV19, with TRBD1 as a possible D gene (5 bases). V lost 3 bases and J lost 4, with 12 bases in between. Germline lookup yields CDR1 LNHDA and CDR2 SQIVND (reference sequence). CDR3 length: 14 amino acids. CDR3 loop: CASSMRGWGTEAFF. Written as DNA, the CDR3 is TGTGCCAGTAGTATGCGGGGGTGGGGCACTGAAGCTTTCTTT.

This rearrangement joins TRBV6-5 to TRBJ1-3; D remains ambiguous. The ends were cut back, 4 bases at V and 4 bases at J, with 8 bases in the middle. The CDR3 contains 13 residues. The germline CDR1 and CDR2 sequences are MNHEY and SVGAGI. This CDR3 reads CASSLGNGNTIYF. The CDR3 coding sequence is TGTGCCAGCAGTTTGGGGAACGGAAACACCATATATTTT.

This clone was detected only a few times. This chain uses TRBV27 with TRBJ2-2, with D hard to call. The germline V and J ends were trimmed by 5 bases and 4 bases, with 17 bases remaining between them. The CDR3 runs 16 residues. Germline V gene data show CDR1 as MNHEY and CDR2 as SMNVEV (reference sequence). The CDR3 bases are TGTGCCAGCAGTAACCGGCAGAATTTACTCACCGGGGAGCTGTTTTTT. It is translated as CASSNRQNLLTGELFF.

The chain carries TRBV7-9 and TRBJ2-7; the D call may be TRBD1 or TRBD2 (5 bases each). This CDR3 contains 13 residues. V lost 0 bases and J 4 bases, leaving 7 bases between the germline ends. From germline, CDR1 is SEHNR and CDR2 FQNEAQ (reference sequence). CDR3 sequence (DNA): TGTGCCAGCAGCTTAGCCGGGGCTTACGAGCAGTACTTC. Translated, it gives CASSLAGAYEQYF.

The gene calls are TRBV6-1 and TRBJ2-3; 9 bases are a match to TRBD1. The CDR3 has 13 residues. Trimming removed 6 bases from V and 6 bases from J; junction bases left unmatched: 4. The germline V gene encodes CDR1 MNHNS and CDR2 SASEGT. The CDR3 is CASSRDREDTQYF. The CDR3 DNA follows: TGTGCCAGCAGCAGGGACAGGGAGGATACGCAGTATTTT.

In this sample, this clone turned up once. The rearrangement links TRBV18 to TRBJ2-7; D uncertain. V was cut by 6 bases and J by 1 base, with 10 bases left in between. Per germline, CDR1 KGHSH and CDR2 LQKENI. This CDR3 spans 13 amino acids. CDR3 protein: CASSRVESYEQYF. In DNA form, the CDR3 reads TGTGCCAGCTCTCGGGTCGAATCCTACGAGCAGTACTTC.

The chain employs TRBV7-2 and TRBJ1-4; TRBD1 aligns across 7 bases. V shed 5 bases and J 7 bases; nucleotides not matched to a gene: 10. Germline loops: CDR1 SGHTA, CDR2 FQGNSA. The CDR3 spans 15 residues. The chain's CDR3 is CASSPRQGQTEKLFF. CDR3 nucleotide sequence: TGTGCCAGCAGCCCTCGACAGGGTCAAACTGAAAAACTGTTTTTT.

This chain joins TRBV28 and TRBJ2-7; 8 nucleotides line up with TRBD2. Germline lookup yields CDR1 MDHEN and CDR2 SYDVKM. V lost 7 bases, J lost 6 bases, and 11 bases stayed unmatched. This CDR3 has 14 residues. The CDR3 reads CASIAGGSATEQYF. In nucleotides, the CDR3 is TGTGCCAGCATCGCGGGGGGTAGTGCGACCGAGCAGTACTTC.

The chain has TRBV6-5 and TRBJ2-2; 7 bases agree with TRBD1. Trimming took 5 bases from V and 7 from J; bases not matched to a gene: 7. The CDR3 contains 14 residues. Germline values: CDR1 MNHEY, CDR2 SVGAGI. CDR3 loop: CASSSLGGFGELFF. CDR3 sequence (DNA): TGTGCCAGCAGTAGTCTAGGGGGCTTCGGGGAGCTGTTTTTT.

This clone showed up just a few times. This chain joins TRBV30 and TRBJ1-1; D not resolved. Germline V CDR1 and CDR2: GTSNPN, SVGIG (reference sequence). The CDR3 is made up of 11 amino acids. V lost 3 bases to trimming and J lost 3 bases, with 5 bases between them. The CDR3 nucleotides are TGTGCCTGGAGCAAATACACTGAAGCTTTCTTT. Protein product: CAWSKYTEAFF.

V is TRBV2 and J is TRBJ1-1; TRBD1 matches at 9 bases. Per the germline V gene, CDR1 is SNHLY and CDR2 is FYNNEI. The CDR3 runs to 17 residues. Trimming removed 6 bases from V and 0 bases from J; junction bases left unmatched: 11. DNA for the CDR3: TGTGCCAGCAGCCGCACCGGGACAGGGATTTTGAACACTGAAGCTTTCTTT. Translation gives CASSRTGTGILNTEAFF.

The chain is built from TRBV2 and TRBJ2-7, with 12 bases aligning to TRBD2. This CDR3 has 15 amino acids. The junction had 5 bases not matched to a gene; V was cut back by 1 base and J by 7 bases. Germline V gene data show CDR1 as SNHLY and CDR2 as FYNNEI. The CDR3 loop reads CASSEGTSGRREQYF. The CDR3 coding sequence is TGTGCCAGCAGTGAAGGAACTAGCGGGAGGCGGGAGCAGTACTTC.